This T cell receptor beta chain was captured in a study of CD8 T cells in ankylosing spondylitis. Findings and limits, study-wide: Significant enrichment of disease-linked clones was reportedly seen in matched ankylosing spondylitis synovial fluid. The study identified a TCR beta motif of roughly eight highly homologous variants that appeared characteristic of ankylosing spondylitis blood. Reactive arthritis synovial fluid and blood previously showed some of these motif variants. Clones linked with disease were CD8+ and fairly uncommon in the peripheral blood.

On this clonotype itself: What it recognizes is unknown.

V gave up 7 bases and J gave up 5 bases; unmatched junction bases: 11. Germline CDR1 reads MGHRA; CDR2 reads YSYEKL. The CDR3 sequence is 15 residues long. TCR beta libraries were made by quantitative 5'-RACE with molecular barcodes. TCRdb processed the 5' RACE reads anew with MiXCR; each CDR3 protein has one entry. The repertoire includes some 800,000 distinct CDR3 sequences, about an eighth of them detected once, and just over 0.5% sits in the top ten. The sequencing input was blood, either unsorted or a sorted T cell fraction (not recorded which). The TCR sequence derives from a male donor with ankylosing spondylitis. The chain employs TRBV4-1 and TRBJ2-7; 10 nucleotides match TRBD1. CDR3 protein: CASTEKGQGFHEQYF. The CDR3 DNA sequence: TGCGCCAGCACCGAAAAGGGACAGGGGTTCCACGAGCAGTACTTC.